This T cell receptor (beta chain) comes out of a study of CD8+ T cells in alopecia areata. This clone was counted many times. In each case, RNA was isolated and then reverse transcribed into cDNA as the sequencing template. Produced via immunoSEQ multiplex PCR; TCRdb's table is partial and in-frame only. The data contain about 120,000 clones, 55% to 70% of them singletons. The CDR3 length is 14 residues. Deletions cut 2 bases from V and 1 base from J, with 6 bases between. The germline V gene has CDR1 SGHRS and CDR2 YFSETQ. Sequencing input: CD4+ T cells sorted from blood. V gene TRBV5-1 combines with J gene TRBJ2-2; D is possibly TRBD1 (5 bases). The receptor was derived from a human donor in good health. The CDR3 DNA is TGCGCCAGCAGCTTAACAGGGAACACCGGGGAGCTGTTTTTT. It codes for CASSLTGNTGELFF.